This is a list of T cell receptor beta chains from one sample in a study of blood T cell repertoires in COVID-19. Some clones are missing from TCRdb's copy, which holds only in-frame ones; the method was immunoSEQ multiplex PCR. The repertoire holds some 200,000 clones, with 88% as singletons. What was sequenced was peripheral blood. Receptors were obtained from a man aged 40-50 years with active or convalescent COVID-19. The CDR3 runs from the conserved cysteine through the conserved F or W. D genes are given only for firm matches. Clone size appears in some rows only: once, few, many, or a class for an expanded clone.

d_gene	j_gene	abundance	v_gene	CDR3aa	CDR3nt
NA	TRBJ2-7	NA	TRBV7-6	CASSLAEGGYEQYF	TGTGCCAGCAGCTTAGCAGAGGGTGGCTACGAGCAGTACTTC
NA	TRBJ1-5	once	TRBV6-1	CASSKGPHRENSNQPQHF	TGTGCCAGCAGTAAAGGGCCCCACAGGGAAAATAGCAATCAGCCCCAGCATTTT
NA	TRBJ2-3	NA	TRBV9	CASSVVGQPNTDTQYF	TGTGCCAGCAGCGTAGTGGGACAACCCAACACAGATACGCAGTATTTT
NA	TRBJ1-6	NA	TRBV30	CAWGDQGNSPLHF	TGTGCCTGGGGGGACCAGGGAAATTCACCCCTCCACTTT
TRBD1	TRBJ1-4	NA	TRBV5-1	CASSPTGGSNEKLFF	TGCGCCAGCAGCCCTACAGGGGGCTCTAATGAAAAACTGTTTTTT
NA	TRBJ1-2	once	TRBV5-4	CASSLVDRGYGYTF	TGTGCCAGCAGCCTGGTCGATCGGGGCTATGGCTACACCTTC
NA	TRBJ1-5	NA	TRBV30	CAWSPPGWGLLQPQHF	TGTGCCTGGAGTCCGCCGGGATGGGGGCTTCTCCAGCCCCAGCATTTT
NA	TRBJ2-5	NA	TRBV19	CASSRNQGLETQYF	TGTGCCAGTAGTAGGAATCAGGGGCTTGAGACCCAGTACTTC
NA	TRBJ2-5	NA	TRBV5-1	CASSSGAPGETQYF	TGCGCCAGCAGCTCCGGCGCCCCGGGAGAGACCCAGTACTTC
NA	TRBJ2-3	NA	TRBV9	CASSVGLMSTDTQYF	TGTGCCAGCAGCGTGGGACTTATGAGCACAGATACGCAGTATTTT
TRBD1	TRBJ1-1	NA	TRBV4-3	CASSQGTGSEAFF	TGCGCCAGCAGCCAAGGGACAGGCTCTGAAGCTTTCTTT
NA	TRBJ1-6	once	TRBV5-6	CASSFLRDLNSPLHF	TGTGCCAGCAGCTTCTTGCGGGACCTTAATTCACCCCTCCACTTT
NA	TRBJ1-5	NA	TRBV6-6	CASSHTNQPQHF	TGTGCCAGCAGCCACACAAATCAGCCCCAGCATTTT
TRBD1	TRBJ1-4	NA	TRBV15	CATSSTQGALEKLFF	TGTGCCACCAGCAGTACACAGGGGGCCTTGGAAAAACTGTTTTTT
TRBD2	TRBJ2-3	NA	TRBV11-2	CASSLDQLAGATDTQYF	TGTGCCAGCAGCTTAGATCAGTTAGCGGGAGCGACAGATACGCAGTATTTT
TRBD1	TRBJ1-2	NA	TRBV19	CASTGQGANYGYTF	TGTGCCAGCACGGGACAGGGGGCTAACTATGGCTACACCTTC
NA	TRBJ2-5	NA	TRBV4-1	CASSPRGETQYF	TGCGCCAGCAGCCCTAGGGGAGAGACCCAGTACTTC
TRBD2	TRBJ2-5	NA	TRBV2	CATTKRGGRQETQYF	TGTGCCACCACCAAGCGGGGGGGCCGCCAAGAGACCCAGTACTTC
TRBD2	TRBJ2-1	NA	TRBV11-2	CASSLGTSVSEQFF	TGTGCCAGCAGCTTAGGGACTAGCGTGTCTGAGCAGTTCTTC
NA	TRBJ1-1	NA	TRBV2	CASRDTGNTEAFF	TGTGCCAGCAGAGACACCGGGAACACTGAAGCTTTCTTT
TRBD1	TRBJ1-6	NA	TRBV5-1	CASRGDRLSSYNSPLHF	TGCGCCAGCAGGGGGGACAGGCTGAGCTCCTATAATTCACCCCTCCACTTT
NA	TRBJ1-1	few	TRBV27	CASSFLGATEAFF	TGTGCCAGCAGTTTTTTGGGAGCCACTGAAGCTTTCTTT